Below are 9 T cell receptor beta chains sequenced from a single sample in a study of blood T cell repertoires in COVID-19. TCRdb's copy holds only in-frame clones and misses some; the assay was immunoSEQ multiplex PCR. The data show around 75,000 clones, 88% seen once. The sequencing sample was made of peripheral blood. Every receptor here comes from a human donor in a cohort sampled during active COVID-19.

The CDR3 DNA sequence: TGTGCCAGCAGTTTAGGCAGAAATCAGCCCCAGCATTTT. Protein product: CASSLGRNQPQHF. The rearrangement joins TRBV12-3 or TRBV12-4 to TRBJ1-5; D ambiguous. Trimming took 1 base from V and 4 from J, leaving 5 bases between them. The CDR3 has 13 amino acids.

The V gene is TRBV3-1 (or the pseudogene TRBV3-2), the J gene TRBJ1-2; D is unresolved. V was trimmed by 7 bases and J by 2 bases, leaving 14 bases between them. Germline CDR1 and CDR2: LGHDT and YNNKEL (reference sequence). The CDR3 extends over 14 amino acids. CDR3: CASTTQGGNYGYTF. The CDR3 coding sequence is TGTGCCAGCACCACACAAGGCGGGAACTATGGCTACACCTTC.

The rearrangement links TRBV5-1 to TRBJ2-7; tentative D call: TRBD2 (5 bases). Germline V gene data show CDR1 as SGHRS and CDR2 as YFSETQ. V was pared by 0 bases and J by 6 bases, with 13 bases between. This CDR3 region has 14 residues. CDR3 in amino acids: CASSLGASRSEQYF. DNA of the CDR3: TGCGCCAGCAGCTTGGGGGCTAGCAGGAGCGAGCAGTACTTC.

The chain carries TRBV4-1 and TRBJ2-3, with a tentative D call TRBD1 (5 bases). The CDR3 consists of 17 residues. Germline values: CDR1 MGHRA, CDR2 YSYEKL. V lost 0 bases to trimming and J lost 1 base, with 14 bases between them. The CDR3 nucleotides are TGCGCCAGCAGCCAAGATAAGGCAGGGATGGGCACAGATACGCAGTATTTT. Translation gives CASSQDKAGMGTDTQYF.

The chain employs TRBV4-3 and TRBJ1-2; 8 bases agree with TRBD1. Germline lookup yields CDR1 LGHNA and CDR2 YSLEER. V lost 0 bases, J lost 3 bases, and 12 bases stayed unmatched. CDR3 length: 18 residues. The CDR3, as DNA: TGCGCCAGCAGCCAAGAGGCGCAGGGGGCCCAACAGTACTATGGCTACACCTTC. Translating it yields CASSQEAQGAQQYYGYTF.

The V call is TRBV29-1, the J call TRBJ1-2; tentative D call: TRBD1 (5 bases). CDR1 SQVTM and CDR2 ANQGSEA come from the germline V gene. V was trimmed by 2 bases and J by 0 bases, leaving 10 bases between them. This CDR3 spans 14 amino acids. Written as DNA, the CDR3 is TGCAGCGTTGAAAAGGGGTCGGCTAACTATGGCTACACCTTC. As protein: CSVEKGSANYGYTF.

The chain links TRBV3-1 (or the pseudogene TRBV3-2) to TRBJ2-2; D not certain. The V end lost 3 bases, the J end lost 4 bases, and 6 bases lay between the germline ends. The CDR3 covers 13 residues. Germline CDR1 reads LGHDT; CDR2 reads YNNKEL (reference sequence). CDR3 protein: CASSHSRTGELFF. The CDR3 DNA reads as TGTGCCAGCAGCCACTCCCGCACCGGGGAGCTGTTTTTT.

The CDR3 loop reads CASRKTGGHGYTF. CDR3 coding DNA: TGTGCCAGCAGAAAAACAGGGGGCCATGGCTACACCTTC. The chain links TRBV6-5 to TRBJ1-2; 9 positions agree with TRBD1. This CDR3 has 13 amino acids. Looked up from germline, CDR1 is MNHEY and CDR2 is SVGAGI. Germline trimming cut 6 bases from V and 6 bases from J; bases unmatched to any gene: 5.

This sequence joins TRBV11-3 and TRBJ2-2, with D maybe TRBD2 (5 bases). Trimming removed 1 base from V and 4 bases from J, with 10 bases in between. The CDR3 loop spans 15 amino acids. Germline CDR1 SGHNT, CDR2 YENEEA. CDR3 nucleotide sequence: TGTGCCAGCAGCTTAGTACGAGGGTCCACCGGGGAGCTGTTTTTT. It codes for CASSLVRGSTGELFF.